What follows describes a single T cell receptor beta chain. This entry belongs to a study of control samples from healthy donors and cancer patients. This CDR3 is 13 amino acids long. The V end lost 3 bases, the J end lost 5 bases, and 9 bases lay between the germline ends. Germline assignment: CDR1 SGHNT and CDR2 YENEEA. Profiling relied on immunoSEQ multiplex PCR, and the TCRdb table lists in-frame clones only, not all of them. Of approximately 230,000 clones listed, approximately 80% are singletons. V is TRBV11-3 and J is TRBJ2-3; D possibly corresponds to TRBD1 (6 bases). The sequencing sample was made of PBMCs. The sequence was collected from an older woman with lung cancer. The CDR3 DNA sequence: TGTGCCAGCAGCTTTAAAGGGGGAGATACGCAGTATTTT. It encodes CASSFKGGDTQYF.